Listed below are T cell receptor beta chains from one sample, sequenced in a study of T-cell reconstitution after alpha-beta-depleted transplantation in children. MiXCR, applied by TCRdb to the PCR reads, yields one record per CDR3 protein. The table records 250,000 to 400,000 distinct CDR3 sequences, 23% of them present only once. The specimen comprised PBMCs, mostly from graft donor cells, sampled 180 days after TCRalphabeta/CD19-depleted stem cell transplant. These receptors came from a male patient younger than 18 who had a stem cell transplant for acute lymphoblastic leukemia, so the T cells may come from the graft donor. Both conserved end residues are part of each CDR3. The D gene is left open where the match is weak. Clone size is shown for a subset of rows, as once, few, many or a class of expanded clone.

J	size	V	D	length	CDR3	DNA
TRBJ1-6	.	TRBV20-1	TRBD1	13	CSALTGSNSPLHF	TGCAGTGCTCTGACAGGGTCGAATTCACCCCTCCACTTT
TRBJ2-7	.	TRBV11-1	TRBD2	18	CASSHPRTSGRPSYEQYF	TGTGCCAGCAGCCACCCCCGGACTAGCGGGAGGCCCTCCTACGAGCAGTACTTC
TRBJ1-2	.	TRBV2	.	11	CKSTGNYGYTF	TGTAAGAGTACAGGGAACTATGGCTACACCTTC
TRBJ1-1	.	TRBV10-3	TRBD1	12	CAISLTGDRAFF	TGTGCCATCAGCCTAACAGGGGATCGGGCTTTCTTT
TRBJ1-2	.	TRBV27	.	14	CASSPTVEAYGYTF	TGTGCCAGCAGTCCAACAGTGGAGGCCTATGGCTACACCTTC
TRBJ2-1	.	TRBV2	TRBD2	14	CAVLRGAFYNEQFF	TGTGCCGTCCTGCGGGGGGCCTTCTACAATGAGCAGTTCTTC
TRBJ2-3	.	TRBV29-1	.	12	CSVEGQRDTQYF	TGCAGCGTTGAAGGTCAGAGGGATACGCAGTATTTT
TRBJ2-7	.	TRBV19	.	13	CASADRRKDEQYF	TGTGCCAGTGCAGACAGGCGAAAAGACGAGCAGTACTTC
TRBJ2-2	.	TRBV27	.	15	CASSFYEGNTGELCF	TGTGCCAGCAGTTTTTATGAGGGCAACACCGGGGAGCTGTGTTTT
TRBJ2-1	few	TRBV5-1	.	16	CASSLYSRGSYNEQFF	TGCGCCAGCAGCTTGTATAGCCGGGGGTCCTACAATGAGCAGTTCTTC
TRBJ2-1	few	TRBV5-1	.	15	CASTPASGRVDEQFF	TGCGCCAGCACCCCGGCGAGCGGACGGGTGGATGAGCAGTTCTTC
TRBJ2-1	once	TRBV9	.	15	CASSAGGKSYNEQFF	TGTGCCAGCAGCGCAGGAGGGAAATCCTACAATGAGCAGTTCTTC
TRBJ2-3	.	TRBV28	TRBD1	13	CASWGRGTDTQYF	TGTGCCAGCTGGGGCAGGGGGACAGATACGCAGTATTTT
TRBJ2-7	.	TRBV13	TRBD2	15	CASRSAGGPFGEQYF	TGTGCCAGCCGTTCGGCGGGAGGGCCTTTTGGCGAGCAGTACTTC
TRBJ1-4	.	TRBV20-1	.	14	CSPLPKNPIEKLFF	TGCAGTCCGCTCCCAAAGAATCCGATTGAAAAACTGTTTTTT
TRBJ2-1	.	TRBV7-6	.	11	CGQVGPNEQFF	TGCGGCCAGGTGGGGCCGAATGAGCAGTTCTTC
TRBJ2-3	few	TRBV29-1	TRBD2	14	CSVHGLAGAQAQYF	TGCAGCGTTCATGGACTAGCGGGAGCGCAGGCGCAGTATTTT
TRBJ2-7	few	TRBV7-9	.	14	CASSFTGYLHEQYF	TGTGCCAGCAGCTTCACAGGGTACCTCCACGAGCAGTACTTC
TRBJ1-6	.	TRBV27	.	13	CASSFRANSPLHF	TGTGCCAGCAGTTTTCGGGCGAATTCACCCCTCCACTTT
TRBJ2-3	.	TRBV12-3/TRBV12-4	TRBD2	19	CASSLRGRGLLPSTDTQYF	TGTGCCAGCAGTTTACGCGGGAGAGGCCTACTACCCAGCACAGATACGCAGTATTTT
TRBJ2-1	.	TRBV21-1	.	16	CASSKGGDRGRDEQFF	TGTGCCAGCAGCAAAGGGGGGGACAGGGGGAGGGATGAGCAGTTCTTC
TRBJ2-1	few	TRBV5-1	TRBD2	19	CASSLVLTRTSGRDNEQFF	TGCGCCAGCAGCTTGGTTTTGACTAGGACTAGCGGAAGGGACAATGAGCAGTTCTTC
TRBJ1-6	few	TRBV10-3	.	16	CAISDPGTRYNSPLHF	TGTGCCATCAGTGATCCCGGGACAAGGTATAATTCACCCCTCCACTTT
TRBJ2-7	.	TRBV20-1	TRBD2	15	CSARRTGTSPGEQYF	TGCAGTGCTAGAAGAACCGGGACTAGCCCGGGGGAGCAGTACTTC
TRBJ2-7	.	TRBV7-3	TRBD2	15	CASSLGLAGIHEQYF	TGTGCCAGCAGCTTAGGACTAGCGGGAATCCACGAGCAGTACTTC
TRBJ2-7	.	TRBV5-1	TRBD2	16	CASSPSLAGGSYEQYF	TGCGCCAGCAGCCCCTCCCTAGCGGGAGGAAGCTACGAGCAGTACTTC
TRBJ2-1	few	TRBV20-1	TRBD1	15	CSAPGTGGSYNEQFF	TGCAGTGCCCCCGGGACAGGGGGCTCCTACAATGAGCAGTTCTTC
TRBJ2-5	few	TRBV24-1	TRBD2	15	CATSATRGVGETQYF	TGTGCCACCAGCGCAACCCGGGGGGTTGGTGAGACCCAGTACTTC
TRBJ2-3	few	TRBV29-1	TRBD2	16	CSVERGLAGEITKQYF	TGCAGCGTTGAAAGGGGACTAGCGGGAGAAATTACGAAGCAGTATTTT
TRBJ2-3	few	TRBV25-1	.	15	CASSEGGDPRPTQYF	TGTGCCAGCAGTGAAGGAGGGGACCCAAGGCCTACGCAGTATTTT
TRBJ1-5	.	TRBV2	.	14	CASCLWTGNQPQHF	TGTGCCAGCTGCCTATGGACGGGCAATCAGCCCCAGCATTTT